The rows below give T cell receptor beta chains drawn from one sample of a study of blood T cell repertoires in COVID-19. Sequenced by immunoSEQ multiplex PCR; TCRdb stores in-frame clones only, minus some. The profile shows about 60,000 clones, approximately 83% of them singletons. The material sequenced was peripheral blood. The source is a man in his forties with acute or convalescent COVID-19. Both conserved end residues are part of each CDR3. Each record gives: V gene, clone size, D gene, J gene, CDR3 DNA, CDR3 protein. The D gene is left open where the match is weak. Some rows mark clone size as missing; the rest say once, few, many or name a class of expanded clone.

v_call: TRBV4-1
clone_size: -
d_call: TRBD1
j_call: TRBJ1-2
cdr3_nt: TGCGCCAGCTTTAACGACAGGGGACTCGACTATGGCTACACCTTC
cdr3_aa: CASFNDRGLDYGYTF

v_call: TRBV2
clone_size: -
d_call: -
j_call: TRBJ1-6
cdr3_nt: TGTGCCAGCAGTGCAACAGGAAATGGGAATTCACCCCTCCACTTT
cdr3_aa: CASSATGNGNSPLHF

v_call: TRBV6-5
clone_size: -
d_call: -
j_call: TRBJ1-6
cdr3_nt: TGTGCCAGCAGGGGGCCTAATTCACCCCTCCACTTT
cdr3_aa: CASRGPNSPLHF

v_call: TRBV29-1
clone_size: -
d_call: TRBD1
j_call: TRBJ2-7
cdr3_nt: TGCAGCGTTGTCCGGGACAGGGGCTCCTACGAGCAGTACTTC
cdr3_aa: CSVVRDRGSYEQYF

v_call: TRBV4-1
clone_size: -
d_call: -
j_call: TRBJ1-2
cdr3_nt: TGCGCCAGCAGCCAAGTTGACCCAGGGAATGGCTACACCTTC
cdr3_aa: CASSQVDPGNGYTF

v_call: TRBV28
clone_size: once
d_call: TRBD2
j_call: TRBJ2-7
cdr3_nt: TGTGCCAGCAGTCTCGGGGGGGTCGAGCAGTACTTC
cdr3_aa: CASSLGGVEQYF

v_call: TRBV3-1/TRBV3-2
clone_size: -
d_call: -
j_call: TRBJ1-2
cdr3_nt: TGTGCCAGCAGCCACCAGGGACTCTATGGCTACACCTTC
cdr3_aa: CASSHQGLYGYTF

v_call: TRBV7-2
clone_size: -
d_call: -
j_call: TRBJ2-2
cdr3_nt: TGTGCCAGCAGTTTGGACAGTTCGAACACCGGGGAGCTGTTTTTT
cdr3_aa: CASSLDSSNTGELFF

v_call: TRBV11-3
clone_size: -
d_call: TRBD1
j_call: TRBJ2-5
cdr3_nt: TGTGCCAGCAGCAAACGGACAGGGGGAGAGACCCAGTACTTC
cdr3_aa: CASSKRTGGETQYF

v_call: TRBV7-2
clone_size: -
d_call: TRBD2
j_call: TRBJ2-2
cdr3_nt: TGTGCCAGCAGCCCGGGACTAGCGGGGGGGCTCGGGGAGCTGTTTTTT
cdr3_aa: CASSPGLAGGLGELFF

v_call: TRBV12-3/TRBV12-4
clone_size: -
d_call: -
j_call: TRBJ2-2
cdr3_nt: TGTGCCAGCAGGCGGAGTGGCGCCGGGGAGCTGTTTTTT
cdr3_aa: CASRRSGAGELFF

v_call: TRBV15
clone_size: -
d_call: -
j_call: TRBJ1-2
cdr3_nt: TGTGCCACCAGCAGAGTATTTGGGAGAGCCGTTGGCTACACCTTC
cdr3_aa: CATSRVFGRAVGYTF

v_call: TRBV19
clone_size: -
d_call: -
j_call: TRBJ1-5
cdr3_nt: TGTGCCAGCGGGGGAGGGAAGCCCCAGCATTTT
cdr3_aa: CASGGGKPQHF

v_call: TRBV5-4
clone_size: -
d_call: TRBD1
j_call: TRBJ2-1
cdr3_nt: TGTGCCAGCAGTTGGACAGGGGACAATGAGCAGTTCTTC
cdr3_aa: CASSWTGDNEQFF

v_call: TRBV6-5
clone_size: -
d_call: -
j_call: TRBJ1-2
cdr3_nt: TGTGCCAGCAGTCTACAGGGCTATGGCTACACCTTC
cdr3_aa: CASSLQGYGYTF

v_call: TRBV11-3
clone_size: -
d_call: TRBD1
j_call: TRBJ2-1
cdr3_nt: TGTGCCAGCAGCTCTCCAATGCCCACCCGGGACAGAATAGGCAATGAGCAGTTCTTC
cdr3_aa: CASSSPMPTRDRIGNEQFF

v_call: TRBV19
clone_size: -
d_call: TRBD1
j_call: TRBJ1-2
cdr3_nt: TGTGCCAGTAGTGCCACCCTGGGGGGACAGGGACAGGATGGCTACACCTTC
cdr3_aa: CASSATLGGQGQDGYTF

v_call: TRBV30
clone_size: -
d_call: -
j_call: TRBJ2-6
cdr3_nt: TGTGCCTGGAGTGTGGGCATATCTGGGGCCAACGTCCTGACTTTC
cdr3_aa: CAWSVGISGANVLTF

v_call: TRBV10-3
clone_size: -
d_call: TRBD1
j_call: TRBJ2-2
cdr3_nt: TGTGCCATCAGGGCCGGGACAGGGGTCACCGGGGAGCTGTTTTTT
cdr3_aa: CAIRAGTGVTGELFF

v_call: TRBV5-1
clone_size: -
d_call: TRBD2
j_call: TRBJ2-3
cdr3_nt: TGCGCCAGCAGCTTCAGCGGGGGGGCAACAGATACGCAGTATTTT
cdr3_aa: CASSFSGGATDTQYF

v_call: TRBV25-1
clone_size: -
d_call: -
j_call: TRBJ1-2
cdr3_nt: TGTGCCAGCAGTGACTCTCTACCCACCCTTGATGGCTACACCTTC
cdr3_aa: CASSDSLPTLDGYTF

v_call: TRBV5-5
clone_size: -
d_call: -
j_call: TRBJ2-1
cdr3_nt: TGTGCCAGCAGCTTGGAACAGGGCCTAACCTACAATGAGCAGTTCTTC
cdr3_aa: CASSLEQGLTYNEQFF

v_call: TRBV28
clone_size: -
d_call: -
j_call: TRBJ1-1
cdr3_nt: TGTGCCAGCAGGATACAGGGCTGGAACACTGAAGCTTTCTTT
cdr3_aa: CASRIQGWNTEAFF

v_call: TRBV6-5
clone_size: -
d_call: -
j_call: TRBJ1-2
cdr3_nt: TGTGCCAGCGGCGGGGGGGATGGCTACACCTTC
cdr3_aa: CASGGGDGYTF

v_call: TRBV5-1
clone_size: -
d_call: TRBD1
j_call: TRBJ2-1
cdr3_nt: TGCGCCAGCAGCTTGGGACCCCGGACAGGGGAAAGTGAGCAGTTCTTC
cdr3_aa: CASSLGPRTGESEQFF

v_call: TRBV19
clone_size: -
d_call: -
j_call: TRBJ1-5
cdr3_nt: TGTGCCAGTAGTGGGACTGGGAATCAGCCCCAGCATTTT
cdr3_aa: CASSGTGNQPQHF

v_call: TRBV5-4
clone_size: -
d_call: -
j_call: TRBJ1-2
cdr3_nt: TGTGCCAGCAGCTTGGTACGAACTACTAACTATGGCTACACCTTC
cdr3_aa: CASSLVRTTNYGYTF

v_call: TRBV7-2
clone_size: once
d_call: -
j_call: TRBJ1-6
cdr3_nt: TGTGCCAGCAGCGCGATGCGGACAGCTAATTCACCCCTCCACTTT
cdr3_aa: CASSAMRTANSPLHF

v_call: TRBV7-3
clone_size: -
d_call: TRBD2
j_call: TRBJ2-3
cdr3_nt: TGTGCCAGCAGCTTCGGGGGGGACTCAGATACGCAGTATTTT
cdr3_aa: CASSFGGDSDTQYF